This T cell receptor beta chain was identified during a study of cytomegalovirus exposure and HLA in healthy donors. Background on the study: Clustering assigned 70% to 85% of the roughly 420 genotyped donors to the Caucasian-associated ancestry cluster.

The study ran its PCR with 60 Vbeta and 13 Jbeta primers. Here immunoSEQ multiplex PCR was the method, and the copy in TCRdb shows in-frame clones only, minus some. The sample shows 160,000 or so clones, approximately 79% of them seen only once. Study results and caveats: In an earlier analysis, in 587 donors, most V segments appeared productive either ~87% or ~30% of the time.

Germline CDR1 SGHRS, CDR2 YFSETQ. The CDR3 runs 13 residues. The germline V and J ends were trimmed by 0 bases and 4 bases, with 6 bases remaining between them. Notes on this clone: The antigen remains unidentified.

The clonotype originates from a middle-aged woman in good health and CMV-seronegative. Sequenced material: PBMCs. The V gene is TRBV5-1, the J gene TRBJ2-3, with D possibly being TRBD2 (5 bases). The CDR3 protein is CASSLDSADTQYF. The CDR3 region has the DNA TGCGCCAGCAGCTTGGATAGCGCAGATACGCAGTATTTT. The full variable domain, completed using reference TRBV5-1 and TRBJ2-3, is KAGVTQTPRYLIKTRGQQVTLSCSPISGHRSVSWYQQTPGQGLQFLFEYFSETQRNKGNFPGRFSGRQFSNSRSEMNVSTLELGDSALYLCASSLDSADTQYFGPGTRLTVL.